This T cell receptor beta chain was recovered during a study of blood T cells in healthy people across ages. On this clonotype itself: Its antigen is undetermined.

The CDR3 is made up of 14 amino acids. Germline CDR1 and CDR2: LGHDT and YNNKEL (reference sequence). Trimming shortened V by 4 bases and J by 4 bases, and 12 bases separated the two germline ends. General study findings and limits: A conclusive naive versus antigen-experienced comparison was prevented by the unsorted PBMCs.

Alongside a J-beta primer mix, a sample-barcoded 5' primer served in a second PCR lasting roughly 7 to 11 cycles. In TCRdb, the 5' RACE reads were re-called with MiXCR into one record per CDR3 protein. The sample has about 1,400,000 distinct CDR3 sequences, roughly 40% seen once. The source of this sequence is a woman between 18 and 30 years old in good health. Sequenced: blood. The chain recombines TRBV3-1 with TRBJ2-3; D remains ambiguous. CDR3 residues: CASSPGPWSDTQYF. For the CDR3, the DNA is TGTGCCAGCAGCCCCGGACCGTGGTCAGATACGCAGTATTTT.